Presented here are 7 T cell receptor beta chains from one specimen sequenced in a study of metastatic and nonmetastatic thyroid tumors. TCRdb re-analyzed the PCR reads through MiXCR. The sample includes about 59,000 clones, about 17% seen only once; the top ten take almost 9.5%. No treatment had been given to any patient before thyroid surgery. Sequencing input: blood. The receptors come from a male donor with papillary thyroid cancer or a benign thyroid nodule (not recorded which). Some clones in this sample may be carry-over from other donors' samples.

There are many counts of this clone. The J gene is TRBJ2-6, the V gene TRBV7-3, with 9 bases matching TRBD1. This CDR3 comprises 17 residues. V dropped 5 bases and J dropped 0; count of bases not matched to a gene: 5. CDR1 is SGHTA and CDR2 is FQGTGA in the germline V gene. DNA of the CDR3: TGTGCCAGCAGCCCGGGACAGGGAATCTCTGGGGCCAACGTCCTGACTTTC. It encodes CASSPGQGISGANVLTF.

This clone has at least ten counts. The chain has TRBV6-5 and TRBJ2-1; 8 bases agree with TRBD2. Germline assignment: CDR1 MNHEY and CDR2 SVGAGI. CDR3 length: 15 residues. After removal of 2 bases from V and 6 bases from J, the junction contained 6 bases not matched to a gene. The CDR3 loop reads CASSYAGGSSNEQFF. CDR3 in DNA: TGTGCCAGCAGTTACGCGGGGGGATCTTCCAATGAGCAGTTCTTC.

Comment on this clone: Given a much more abundant clone one base away, this may be a read error. The V and J genes are TRBV4-3 and TRBJ2-3; D is perhaps TRBD2 (6 bases). Germline V gives CDR1 LGHNA, CDR2 YSLEER. V was cut by 3 bases and J by 0 bases, with 16 bases left in between. CDR3 length equals 17 residues. CDR3 in DNA: TGCGCCAGCAGCCAGGAGGGCAGCGTAACTAGCACAGATACGCAGTATTTT. It is translated as CASSQEGSVTSTDTQYF.

This clone was found a few times. V usage is TRBV10-3 and J usage is TRBJ1-6; 12 bases are shared with TRBD1. V was pared by 11 bases and J by 10 bases, with 12 bases of the junction left unmatched. Germline-derived CDR1 and CDR2 are ENHRY and SYGVKD. The CDR3 is made up of 15 amino acids. This chain's CDR3 is CAALSGQGAVSPLHF. DNA of the CDR3: TGTGCCGCACTCTCGGGACAGGGGGCGGTATCACCCCTCCACTTT.

In its sample, this clone was seen many times. The chain links TRBV6-2 or TRBV6-3 to TRBJ2-1, with unresolved D. V gave up 2 bases and J gave up 6 bases, with 14 bases separating them. This CDR3 comprises 15 residues. Per the germline V gene, CDR1 is MNHEY and CDR2 is SVGEGT. CDR3 bases: TGTGCCAGCAGTTACGCGGCTAGGTTAGGCAATGAGCAGTTCTTC. Protein: CASSYAARLGNEQFF.

This clone was seen ten or more times. The gene calls are TRBV3-1 and TRBJ2-2; 7 positions match TRBD2. Germline V gives CDR1 LGHDT, CDR2 YNNKEL (reference sequence). The CDR3 contains 17 residues. The J segment lost 4 bases and the V segment lost 4 bases, leaving 12 bases of the junction unmatched. In nucleotides, the CDR3 is TGTGCCAGCAGCCCCCGGAGGGAGGGGTACCCCACCGGGGAGCTGTTTTTT. This codes for CASSPRREGYPTGELFF. Complete variable domain (other parts from reference TRBV3-1 and TRBJ2-2): DTAVSQTPKYLVTQMGNDKSIKCEQNLGHDTMYWYKQDSKKFLKIMFSYNNKELIINETVPNRFSPKSPDKAHLNLHINSLELGDSAVYFCASSPRREGYPTGELFFGEGSRLTVL.

This clone was seen many times. The chain couples TRBV6-1 to TRBJ1-3; D is perhaps TRBD1 (5 bases). Germline CDR1 reads MNHNS; CDR2 reads SASEGT. The CDR3 runs 13 residues. The V end was cut by 7 bases, the J end by 4 bases, with 11 bases between. The CDR3 here is CASTPGGGNTIYF. CDR3 nucleotide sequence: TGTGCCAGCACTCCTGGGGGGGGAAACACCATATATTTT.